These 17 T cell receptor beta chains were all obtained from the same sample, sequenced in a study of blood T cell repertoires in COVID-19. Method: immunoSEQ multiplex PCR; TCRdb's copy keeps in-frame clones and lacks some. The sample carries around 150,000 clones, about 80% recorded once. The sample comprised peripheral blood. The receptors come from a woman over 75 in a cohort sampled during active or convalescent COVID-19.

The genes are TRBV6-6 and TRBJ1-3; TRBD1 might be the D (6 bases). Between the trimmed V and J ends, which lost 6 bases and 0 bases, there was a span of 12 bases. This CDR3 contains 15 residues. Germline-derived CDR1 and CDR2 are MNHNY and SVGAGI (reference sequence). CDR3 in amino acids: CASRDRLTSGNTIYF. The CDR3 coding sequence is TGTGCCAGCAGAGACAGGCTAACCTCTGGAAACACCATATATTTT.

The V and J genes are TRBV7-2 and TRBJ2-6; tentatively, D is TRBD1 (5 bases). V lost 6 bases, J lost 6 bases, and 18 bases lay in between. Germline CDR1 is SGHTA and CDR2 is FQGNSA. There are 16 residues in the CDR3. The CDR3 loop reads CASRRTGSPTANVLTF. CDR3 coding DNA: TGTGCCAGCAGAAGAACAGGCTCCCCTACGGCCAACGTCCTGACTTTC.

The chain carries TRBV9 and TRBJ1-4; possible D gene TRBD1, 5 bases. CDR3 size: 16 residues. V lost 0 bases to trimming and J lost 8 bases, with 17 bases between them. The V gene's germline CDR1 is SGDLS and CDR2 YYNGEE. CDR3 nucleotide sequence: TGTGCCAGCAGCGTAGGGGATGCCAGGGTTGGGGAAAAACTGTTTTTT. Amino acids: CASSVGDARVGEKLFF.

This clone was seen once. This chain uses TRBV3-1 (or the pseudogene TRBV3-2) with TRBJ2-5; D call uncertain. The CDR3 is 13 residues long. Germline V gene data show CDR1 as LGHDT and CDR2 as YNNKEL (reference sequence). The ends were cut back, 2 bases at V and 2 bases at J, with 6 bases in the middle. As DNA, the CDR3 is TGTGCCAGCAGCCAACTCCAGCAAGAGACCCAGTACTTC. Its protein product is CASSQLQQETQYF.

This chain uses TRBV30 with TRBJ2-7; D is possibly TRBD1 (7 bases). V lost 2 bases, J lost 6 bases, and 14 bases lay in between. Germline V gene lookup returns CDR1 GTSNPN and CDR2 SVGIG (reference sequence). The length of the CDR3 is 13 residues. CDR3 sequence reads: CAWSFRQGGEQYF. CDR3 bases: TGTGCCTGGAGTTTCCGACAGGGAGGCGAGCAGTACTTC.

The CDR3 sequence is CASSLSSGGAFF. The CDR3 nucleotides are TGTGCCAGCAGCTTAAGTTCCGGGGGAGCTTTCTTT. The V gene is TRBV7-8, the J gene TRBJ1-1; D might be TRBD1 (5 bases). Germline V CDR1 and CDR2: SGHVS, FQNEAQ. Trimming shortened V by 2 bases and J by 10 bases, and 11 bases separated the two germline ends. The length of the CDR3 is 12 residues.

This chain links TRBV6-4 with TRBJ2-4; D not certain. Trimming took 6 bases from V and 0 from J, leaving 12 bases between them. The CDR3 runs 15 residues. Germline CDR1 MRHNA, CDR2 SNTAGT. The chain's CDR3 is CASSPKRLAKNIQYF. In DNA form, the CDR3 reads TGTGCCAGCAGCCCAAAGAGGCTAGCCAAAAACATTCAGTACTTC.

The chain carries TRBV5-1 and TRBJ1-2; D is unresolved. Trimming left V 0 bases short and J 0 bases short, with 6 bases between. The CDR3 sequence is 14 residues long. Germline values: CDR1 SGHRS, CDR2 YFSETQ. CDR3 loop: CASSLVASNYGYTF. The CDR3 bases are TGCGCCAGCAGCTTGGTGGCATCTAACTATGGCTACACCTTC. The entire variable domain, with the rest obtained from reference TRBV5-1 and TRBJ1-2, is as follows: KAGVTQTPRYLIKTRGQQVTLSCSPISGHRSVSWYQQTPGQGLQFLFEYFSETQRNKGNFPGRFSGRQFSNSRSEMNVSTLELGDSALYLCASSLVASNYGYTFGSGTRLTVV.

The chain couples TRBV6-6 to TRBJ1-2, with TRBD1 as a possible D gene (5 bases). This CDR3 is 14 amino acids long. V lost 5 bases to trimming and J lost 4 bases, with 14 bases between them. Germline V CDR1 and CDR2: MNHNY, SVGAGI (reference sequence). The CDR3 is CASSPRGVLYGYTF. The CDR3 nucleotides read TGTGCCAGCAGTCCCCGGGGGGTTCTCTATGGCTACACCTTC.

The J gene is TRBJ1-1, the V gene TRBV28; D remains ambiguous. Germline values: CDR1 MDHEN, CDR2 SYDVKM. The CDR3 spans 12 residues. V lost 9 bases and J lost 4, with 12 bases in between. In DNA, the CDR3 is TGTGCCAGTAGATTTCTTAGCACTGAAGCTTTCTTT. Translating it yields CASRFLSTEAFF. Full variable domain (missing parts from reference TRBV28 and TRBJ1-1): DVKVTQSSRYLVKRTGEKVFLECVQDMDHENMFWYRQDPGLGLRLIYFSYDVKMKEKGDIPEGYSVSREKKERFSLILESASTNQTSMYLCASRFLSTEAFFGQGTRLTVV.

The V gene is TRBV6-1, the J gene TRBJ2-4; TRBD1 agrees at 7 bases. CDR1 is MNHNS, CDR2 SASEGT, per germline. With 4 bases clipped from V and 0 bases from J, the junction kept 6 bases outside the gene matches. The CDR3 covers 16 residues. The CDR3 loop reads CASSARQGIAKNIQYF. The CDR3 nucleotides are TGTGCCAGCAGTGCAAGACAGGGAATAGCCAAAAACATTCAGTACTTC.

The rearrangement links TRBV3-1 (or the pseudogene TRBV3-2) to TRBJ1-2; no reliable D call. Germline loops: CDR1 LGHDT, CDR2 YNNKEL (reference sequence). Trimming took off 1 base at V and 7 bases at J, with 7 bases between the two ends. This CDR3 region has 12 residues. CDR3 nucleotide sequence: TGTGCCAGCAGCCAAGCTCGGGGTGGCTACACCTTC. It codes for CASSQARGGYTF.

This chain links TRBV18 with TRBJ2-5, with 8 bases identical to TRBD1. CDR3 size: 16 residues. J was trimmed by 5 bases and V by 6 bases; bases with no gene match: 14. Germline loops: CDR1 KGHSH, CDR2 LQKENI. CDR3 amino acids: CASSRIGTGRRETQYF. Written as DNA, the CDR3 is TGTGCCAGCTCCCGGATTGGGACAGGACGCCGGGAGACCCAGTACTTC.

This clone turned up a few times. V gene TRBV6-2 or TRBV6-3 combines with J gene TRBJ2-3; no definite D call. The CDR3 spans 13 residues. Looked up from germline, CDR1 is MNHEY and CDR2 is SVGEGT. V was cut by 6 bases and J by 0 bases, with 7 bases left in between. This CDR3 is CASRYLSTDTQYF. CDR3 DNA sequence: TGTGCCAGCAGGTACCTTAGCACAGATACGCAGTATTTT.

This rearrangement joins TRBV18 to TRBJ1-4; D gene uncertain. Germline values: CDR1 KGHSH, CDR2 LQKENI. Between the trimmed V and J ends, which lost 4 bases and 6 bases, there was a span of 15 bases. The CDR3 has 15 residues. Written as DNA, the CDR3 is TGTGCCAGCTCACAAGAGGGCAGGCCGTATGAAAAACTGTTTTTT. Translating it yields CASSQEGRPYEKLFF.

The chain carries TRBV18 and TRBJ1-5; a weak D match, TRBD1 (5 bases). CDR3 length: 14 residues. Looked up from germline, CDR1 is KGHSH and CDR2 is LQKENI. V lost 5 bases and J 5 bases, leaving 13 bases between the germline ends. The CDR3 loop is CASSAGAGHQPQHF. CDR3 DNA sequence: TGTGCCAGCTCAGCGGGAGCAGGGCATCAGCCCCAGCATTTT.

V gene TRBV18 combines with J gene TRBJ2-7; D is ambiguous. The CDR3 runs to 13 residues. CDR1 is KGHSH and CDR2 is LQKENI in the germline V gene. Deletions cut 2 bases from V and 2 bases from J, with 7 bases between. The CDR3 nucleotides are TGTGCCAGCTCACCAACGGTCACCTACGAGCAGTACTTC. Translating it yields CASSPTVTYEQYF.